The source of this TCR beta chain is a study of Graves' ophthalmopathy and Graves' hyperthyroidism. Study-level findings and limits: Distinction of ophthalmopathy from stable hyperthyroidism by a 13-signature model reached approximately 88% sensitivity and about 80% specificity. Most expanded clonotypes in thyroid above 0.001 frequency also showed up in blood.

This clonotype was counted ten times or more. Antigen unknown. Amplification of the TCR beta CDR3 regions used RNA transcripts (as template). The first round was an RT-PCR with HTBI primers, and the second round was a multiplex PCR. TCRdb ran MiXCR on the multiplex PCR reads and lists one entry per CDR3 protein. The sample contains 300,000 or so distinct CDR3 sequences, 15% to 20% of which appear only once. Germline V gives CDR1 DFQATT, CDR2 SNEGSKA (reference sequence). The CDR3 has 14 residues. V gave up 6 bases and J gave up 9 bases; unmatched junction bases: 11. The receptor comes from an adult man with Graves' ophthalmopathy. V and J are TRBV20-1 and TRBJ2-5; 12 bases align to TRBD2. Sequencing was performed on peripheral blood. The CDR3 loop reads CSARLAGVLAAQYF. In DNA form, the CDR3 reads TGCAGTGCCAGACTAGCGGGAGTTCTCGCGGCCCAGTACTTC.